A selection of T cell receptor beta chains follows, all from one sample in a study of cytomegalovirus exposure and HLA in healthy donors. Profiled with immunoSEQ multiplex PCR; TCRdb holds only in-frame clones, not every one. The sample carries over 150,000 clones, approximately 80% recorded once. What was sequenced was PBMCs. The receptors stem from a woman in her 30s in good health and CMV-seropositive. Each CDR3 is given with its conserved first and last residue. A D gene is named only where the DNA matches it firmly. Where a row states a size, it is once, few, many or the class of an expanded clone; other rows omit it.

d_call,clone_size,v_call,j_call,cdr3_aa,cdr3_nt
TRBD1,.,TRBV6-1,TRBJ2-7,CASSEADRGIGQYF,TGTGCCAGCAGTGAAGCGGACAGGGGTATTGGGCAGTACTTC
TRBD1,.,TRBV10-3,TRBJ2-7,CATTTGVTYEQYF,TGTGCCACAACGACAGGGGTTACCTACGAGCAGTACTTC
TRBD2,.,TRBV2,TRBJ2-1,CASSARSFVLADDNEQFF,TGTGCCAGCAGTGCTCGCTCTTTCGTACTAGCGGACGACAATGAGCAGTTCTTC
TRBD2,.,TRBV5-1,TRBJ2-7,CASSPAISGIYEQYF,TGCGCCAGCAGCCCAGCAATTAGCGGGATTTACGAGCAGTACTTC
.,.,TRBV6-5,TRBJ2-1,CASRAGTSRFNEQFF,TGTGCCAGCAGGGCCGGGACAAGCCGTTTCAATGAGCAGTTCTTC
.,.,TRBV5-1,TRBJ2-5,CASSLRSATRIETQYF,TGCGCCAGCAGCTTGCGGTCAGCGACGAGGATAGAGACCCAGTACTTC
.,.,TRBV11-2,TRBJ2-7,CASSPQYGSSYEQYF,TGTGCCAGCAGCCCACAGTACGGGAGCTCCTACGAGCAGTACTTC
TRBD1,.,TRBV5-1,TRBJ2-2,CASGQGVSNTGELFF,TGCGCCAGCGGACAGGGGGTGTCGAACACCGGGGAGCTGTTTTTT
.,.,TRBV10-3,TRBJ2-2,CAISESRGGDLVALFF,TGTGCCATCAGTGAGTCGAGAGGAGGGGACCTCGTGGCGCTGTTTTTT
TRBD2,.,TRBV27,TRBJ2-3,CASSPPGLAGTDTQYF,TGTGCCAGCAGTCCCCCGGGACTAGCGGGTACAGATACGCAGTATTTT
TRBD1,.,TRBV6-5,TRBJ2-7,CASRPGQGVYEQYF,TGTGCCAGCAGACCCGGACAGGGAGTCTACGAGCAGTACTTC
.,.,TRBV7-9,TRBJ2-2,CASSLGVNGELFF,TGTGCCAGCAGCTTAGGTGTAAACGGGGAGCTGTTTTTT
.,.,TRBV11-3,TRBJ1-1,CASSLEGGNTEAFF,TGTGCCAGCAGCTTAGAGGGGGGTAACACTGAAGCTTTCTTT
TRBD1,.,TRBV29-1,TRBJ1-1,CSAEPGQGNTEAFF,TGCAGCGCGGAACCGGGACAGGGGAACACTGAAGCTTTCTTT
TRBD2,.,TRBV6-4,TRBJ2-1,CAKKDLAGASYNEQFF,TGTGCCAAAAAGGATCTAGCGGGGGCCTCCTACAATGAGCAGTTCTTC
TRBD2,.,TRBV27,TRBJ2-1,CASSLLAGAQDEQFF,TGTGCCAGCAGTTTACTAGCGGGAGCTCAGGATGAGCAGTTCTTC
TRBD2,.,TRBV5-1,TRBJ2-1,CASSLAVAGGEQFF,TGCGCCAGCAGCTTGGCAGTTGCGGGAGGAGAGCAGTTCTTC
TRBD1,once,TRBV29-1,TRBJ2-7,CSVLGQGDEQYF,TGCAGCGTTCTTGGACAGGGGGACGAGCAGTACTTC
.,.,TRBV29-1,TRBJ2-2,CSASPGRANTGELFF,TGCAGCGCGTCTCCGGGTCGAGCGAACACCGGGGAGCTGTTTTTT
TRBD1,.,TRBV5-1,TRBJ1-1,CASSLQGLIDTEAFF,TGCGCCAGCAGCTTACAGGGGCTGATCGACACTGAAGCTTTCTTT
.,once,TRBV1,TRBJ2-1,CTSSGANLAGDHNEQFF,TGCACCAGCAGCGGAGCCAATCTAGCGGGAGATCACAATGAGCAGTTCTTC
.,.,TRBV6-1,TRBJ2-7,CASSDRYAGIYEQYF,TGTGCCAGCAGTGATCGCTACGCAGGGATCTACGAGCAGTACTTC
.,.,TRBV19,TRBJ2-1,CASSQTGSSFRFF,TGTGCCAGTAGTCAGACGGGCTCTAGCTTCCGGTTCTTC
.,.,TRBV29-1,TRBJ2-7,CSAGRRQGTTYEQYF,TGCAGCGCCGGGCGTAGGCAGGGCACCACCTACGAGCAGTACTTC
.,.,TRBV9,TRBJ2-3,CASSVGGDTQYF,TGTGCCAGCAGCGTAGGAGGGGATACGCAGTATTTT
.,once,TRBV28,TRBJ1-1,CASYGGGLGTEAFF,TGTGCCAGCTACGGGGGGGGTCTGGGCACTGAAGCTTTCTTT
.,.,TRBV11-3,TRBJ2-5,CASSQVYGGLQETQYF,TGTGCCAGCAGCCAAGTATACGGGGGGCTCCAAGAGACCCAGTACTTC
.,.,TRBV6-5,TRBJ1-2,CASSYSAGFYGYTF,TGTGCCAGCAGTTACTCGGCAGGCTTCTATGGCTACACCTTC
TRBD1,.,TRBV2,TRBJ1-2,CASTLDRDYGYTF,TGTGCCAGCACCTTAGACAGGGACTATGGCTACACCTTC
.,.,TRBV5-1,TRBJ2-7,CASSLVASRGEQYF,TGCGCCAGCAGCTTGGTAGCGTCCCGGGGGGAGCAGTACTTC
.,.,TRBV19,TRBJ1-2,CASSTRGDKAYGYTF,TGTGCCAGTAGTACCCGGGGAGACAAGGCTTATGGCTACACCTTC
.,.,TRBV2,TRBJ2-7,CASSQDREIYEQYF,TGTGCCAGCAGCCAGGACAGAGAAATTTACGAGCAGTACTTC
TRBD2,.,TRBV5-1,TRBJ2-1,CASSISGRDGDEQFF,TGCGCCAGCAGCATCAGCGGGAGGGACGGCGATGAGCAGTTCTTC
.,few,TRBV14,TRBJ1-1,CASSQSYTEAFF,TGTGCCAGCAGCCAGTCGTACACTGAAGCTTTCTTT
.,.,TRBV5-1,TRBJ2-6,CASSLGETGANVLTF,TGCGCCAGCAGCTTGGGAGAGACTGGGGCCAACGTCCTGACTTTC
TRBD2,.,TRBV7-3,TRBJ2-5,CASSGREGAFTGTQYF,TGTGCCAGCAGCGGGCGGGAGGGGGCGTTCACAGGGACCCAGTACTTC
TRBD1,.,TRBV27,TRBJ2-1,CASSLRDRGGEQFF,TGTGCCAGCAGTTTACGGGACAGGGGTGGTGAGCAGTTCTTC
.,medium-sized,TRBV5-1,TRBJ2-2,CASSWSAGELFF,TGCGCCAGCAGCTGGAGTGCCGGGGAGCTGTTTTTT
TRBD1,.,TRBV5-1,TRBJ1-4,CASSLGDSVEKLFF,TGCGCCAGCAGCTTGGGGGACAGCGTTGAAAAACTGTTTTTT
TRBD2,.,TRBV6-6,TRBJ2-3,CASSYGQREEDTQYF,TGTGCCAGCAGTTACGGCCAGCGGGAGGAAGATACGCAGTATTTT
TRBD1,.,TRBV11-3,TRBJ2-7,CASSLLGGQGYEQYF,TGTGCCAGCAGCTTATTGGGGGGACAGGGCTACGAGCAGTACTTC
.,few,TRBV18,TRBJ1-1,CASSPTRSNTEAFF,TGTGCCAGCTCACCAACCAGGTCGAACACTGAAGCTTTCTTT
.,many,TRBV28,TRBJ2-6,CASSPRSGANVLTF,TGTGCCAGCAGCCCCCGCTCTGGGGCCAACGTCCTGACTTTC
.,many,TRBV25-1,TRBJ2-2,CASTGDTNTGELFF,TGTGCCAGCACCGGGGATACGAACACCGGGGAGCTGTTTTTT
.,.,TRBV7-3,TRBJ2-3,CASSPRGGDTDTQYF,TGTGCCAGCAGCCCCCGGGGCGGGGACACAGATACGCAGTATTTT
.,.,TRBV10-3,TRBJ1-2,CAISGGGAVPSNYGYTF,TGTGCCATCAGCGGGGGAGGGGCAGTTCCTTCTAACTATGGCTACACCTTC
.,.,TRBV6-5,TRBJ2-2,CASSSPTGELFF,TGTGCCAGCAGTTCCCCGACCGGGGAGCTGTTTTTT
TRBD1,.,TRBV5-1,TRBJ2-1,CASSSTGHGRDEQFF,TGCGCCAGCAGCTCGACAGGGCACGGTCGGGATGAGCAGTTCTTC
TRBD2,few,TRBV14,TRBJ2-7,CASSQPGTTSGRYEQYF,TGTGCCAGCAGCCAACCTGGGACGACTAGCGGGAGATACGAGCAGTACTTC
.,.,TRBV18,TRBJ1-2,CASSRDTDGYTF,TGTGCCAGCTCCCGGGACACCGATGGCTACACCTTC
TRBD2,.,TRBV27,TRBJ2-1,CASRIGTSGGNEQFF,TGTGCCAGCAGAATAGGGACTAGCGGGGGCAATGAGCAGTTCTTC
.,.,TRBV6-5,TRBJ1-1,CASSPTGFTEAFF,TGTGCCAGCAGTCCTACAGGGTTCACTGAAGCTTTCTTT
.,.,TRBV7-6,TRBJ1-2,CASSFPGLDGYTF,TGTGCCAGCAGCTTTCCCGGGTTGGATGGCTACACCTTC
.,few,TRBV7-8,TRBJ1-2,CASSLVPSNYGYTF,TGTGCCAGCAGCTTAGTCCCCAGTAACTATGGCTACACCTTC
TRBD2,.,TRBV5-4,TRBJ2-1,CASSLEREGSNEQFF,TGTGCCAGCAGCTTGGAGCGGGAGGGGTCGAATGAGCAGTTCTTC